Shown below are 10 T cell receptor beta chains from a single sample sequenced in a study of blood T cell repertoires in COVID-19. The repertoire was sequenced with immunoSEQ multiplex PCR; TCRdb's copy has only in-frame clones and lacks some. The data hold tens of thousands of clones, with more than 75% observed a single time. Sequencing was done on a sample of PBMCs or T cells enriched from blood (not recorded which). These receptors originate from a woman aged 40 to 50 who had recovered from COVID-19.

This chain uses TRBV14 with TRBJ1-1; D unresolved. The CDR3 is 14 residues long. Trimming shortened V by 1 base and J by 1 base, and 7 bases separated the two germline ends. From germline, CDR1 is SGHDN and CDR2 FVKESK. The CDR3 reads CASSQVYGNTEAFF. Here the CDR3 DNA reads TGTGCCAGCAGCCAAGTTTACGGGAACACTGAAGCTTTCTTT.

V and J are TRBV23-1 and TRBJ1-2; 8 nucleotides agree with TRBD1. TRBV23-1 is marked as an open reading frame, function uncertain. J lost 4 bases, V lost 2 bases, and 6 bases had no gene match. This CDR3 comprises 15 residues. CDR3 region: CASSQPRTGRYGYTF. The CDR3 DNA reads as TGCGCCAGCAGTCAACCCAGGACAGGGCGCTATGGCTACACCTTC.

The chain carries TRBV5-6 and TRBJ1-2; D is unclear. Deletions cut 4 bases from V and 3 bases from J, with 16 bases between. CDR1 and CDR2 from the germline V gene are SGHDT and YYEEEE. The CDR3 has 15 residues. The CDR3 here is CASSPQPTVDYGYTF. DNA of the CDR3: TGTGCCAGCAGCCCCCAACCAACAGTGGACTATGGCTACACCTTC.

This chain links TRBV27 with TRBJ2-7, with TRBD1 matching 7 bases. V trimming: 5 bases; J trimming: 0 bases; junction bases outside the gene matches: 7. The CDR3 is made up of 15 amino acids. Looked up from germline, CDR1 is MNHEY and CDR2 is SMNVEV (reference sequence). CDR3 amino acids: CASSLTGTASYEQYF. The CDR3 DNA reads TGTGCCAGCAGTCTAACTGGGACAGCCTCCTACGAGCAGTACTTC.

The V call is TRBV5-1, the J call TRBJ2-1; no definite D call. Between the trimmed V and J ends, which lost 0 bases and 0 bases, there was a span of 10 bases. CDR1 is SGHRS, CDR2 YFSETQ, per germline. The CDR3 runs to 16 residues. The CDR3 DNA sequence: TGCGCCAGCAGCTTGGCCAGCGTCAACTCCTACAATGAGCAGTTCTTC. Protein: CASSLASVNSYNEQFF.

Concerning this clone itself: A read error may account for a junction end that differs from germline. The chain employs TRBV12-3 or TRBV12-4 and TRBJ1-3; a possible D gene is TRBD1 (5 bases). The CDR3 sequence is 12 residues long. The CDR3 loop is CASSLGGNTIYF. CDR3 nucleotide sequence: TGTGCCAGCAGTTTGGGGGGAAACACTATATATTTT.

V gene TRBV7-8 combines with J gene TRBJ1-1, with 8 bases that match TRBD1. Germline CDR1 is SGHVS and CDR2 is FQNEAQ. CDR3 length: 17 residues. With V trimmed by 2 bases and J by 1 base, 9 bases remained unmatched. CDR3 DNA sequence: TGTGCCAGCAGCTTAAAATCGACAGGGGCCGAGAACACTGAAGCTTTCTTT. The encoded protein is CASSLKSTGAENTEAFF.

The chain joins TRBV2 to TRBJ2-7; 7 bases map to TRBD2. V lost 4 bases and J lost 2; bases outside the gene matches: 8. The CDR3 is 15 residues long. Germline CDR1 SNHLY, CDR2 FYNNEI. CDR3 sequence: CASSVGSSGAYEQYF. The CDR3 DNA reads TGTGCCAGCAGTGTAGGGTCTAGCGGAGCCTACGAGCAGTACTTC.

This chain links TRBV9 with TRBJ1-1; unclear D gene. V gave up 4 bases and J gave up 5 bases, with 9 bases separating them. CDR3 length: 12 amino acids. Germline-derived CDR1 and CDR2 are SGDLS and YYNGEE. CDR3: CASSPGETEAFF. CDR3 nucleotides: TGTGCCAGCAGCCCCGGAGAGACTGAAGCTTTCTTT.

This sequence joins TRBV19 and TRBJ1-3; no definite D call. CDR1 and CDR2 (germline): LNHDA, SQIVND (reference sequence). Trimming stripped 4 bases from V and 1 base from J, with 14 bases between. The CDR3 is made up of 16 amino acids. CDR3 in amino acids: CASSTQSRGSGNTIYF. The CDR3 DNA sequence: TGTGCCAGTAGTACCCAATCCCGGGGTTCTGGAAACACCATATATTTT.